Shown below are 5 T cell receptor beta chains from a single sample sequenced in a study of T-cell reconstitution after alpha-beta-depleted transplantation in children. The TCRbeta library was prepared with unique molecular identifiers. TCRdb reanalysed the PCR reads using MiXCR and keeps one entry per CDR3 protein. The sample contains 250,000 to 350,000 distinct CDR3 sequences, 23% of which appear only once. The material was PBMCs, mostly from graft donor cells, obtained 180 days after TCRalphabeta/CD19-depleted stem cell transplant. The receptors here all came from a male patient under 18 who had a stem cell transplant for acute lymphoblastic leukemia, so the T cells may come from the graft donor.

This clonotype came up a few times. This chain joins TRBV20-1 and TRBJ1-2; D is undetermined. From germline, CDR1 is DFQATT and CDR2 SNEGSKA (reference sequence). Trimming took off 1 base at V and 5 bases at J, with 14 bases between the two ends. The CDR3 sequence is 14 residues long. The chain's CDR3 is CSARAGVSKYGYTF. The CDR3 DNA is TGCAGTGCTAGAGCTGGGGTCAGCAAATATGGCTACACCTTC.

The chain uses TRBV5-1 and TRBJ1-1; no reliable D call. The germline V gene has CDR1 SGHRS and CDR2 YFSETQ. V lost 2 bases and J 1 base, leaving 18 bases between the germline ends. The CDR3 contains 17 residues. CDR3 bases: TGCGCCAGCAGCTTATCAAGGCCCTGGATAAGGAACACTGAAGCTTTCTTT. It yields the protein CASSLSRPWIRNTEAFF.

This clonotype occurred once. CDR3 sequence: CASSLLGTSGYEQYF. In DNA, the CDR3 is TGTGCCAGCAGCCTTTTAGGGACTAGCGGCTACGAGCAGTACTTC. This chain uses TRBV7-9 with TRBJ2-7; 11 bases are a match to TRBD2. The germline V gene encodes CDR1 SEHNR and CDR2 FQNEAQ (reference sequence). The CDR3 runs to 15 residues. The trim removed 5 bases at V and 3 bases at J, leaving 6 bases unmatched.

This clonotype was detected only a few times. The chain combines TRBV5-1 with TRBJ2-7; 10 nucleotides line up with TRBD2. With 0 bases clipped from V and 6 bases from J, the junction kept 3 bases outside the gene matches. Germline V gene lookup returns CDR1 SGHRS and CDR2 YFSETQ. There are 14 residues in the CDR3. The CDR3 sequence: CASSLVAGGREQYF. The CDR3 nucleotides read TGCGCCAGCAGCTTGGTAGCGGGAGGACGCGAGCAGTACTTC.

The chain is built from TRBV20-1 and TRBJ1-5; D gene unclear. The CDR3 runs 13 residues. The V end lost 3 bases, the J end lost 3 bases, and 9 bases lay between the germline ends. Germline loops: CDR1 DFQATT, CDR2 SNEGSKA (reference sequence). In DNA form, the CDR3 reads TGCAGTGCTAGGGGCAGCTCCAATCAGCCCCAGCATTTT. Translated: CSARGSSNQPQHF.